This TCR beta chain was documented in a study of cytomegalovirus exposure and HLA in healthy donors. Findings and limits, study-wide: Per a prior analysis, the majority of TCR beta V segments were productive roughly 90% or roughly 30% of the time.

J lost 4 bases, V lost 2 bases, and 8 bases had no gene match. From germline, CDR1 is GTSNPN and CDR2 SVGIG (reference sequence). This CDR3 comprises 15 residues. On this clone: What it recognizes is unknown.

The PCR ran on 60 Vbeta and 13 Jbeta primers. Libraries were prepared by immunoSEQ multiplex PCR; TCRdb keeps only in-frame clonotypes and omits some of them. The record lists 93,000 or so clones, of which the ten most abundant hold 3.5%. The clonotype originates from a man aged 35 to 55 in good health and CMV-seronegative. V is TRBV30 and J is TRBJ1-5; 7 bases match TRBD1. The material sequenced was PBMCs. CDR3 bases: TGTGCCTGGAGTACCGCCGGGACAGTAAATCAGCCCCAGCATTTT. Translating it yields CAWSTAGTVNQPQHF.